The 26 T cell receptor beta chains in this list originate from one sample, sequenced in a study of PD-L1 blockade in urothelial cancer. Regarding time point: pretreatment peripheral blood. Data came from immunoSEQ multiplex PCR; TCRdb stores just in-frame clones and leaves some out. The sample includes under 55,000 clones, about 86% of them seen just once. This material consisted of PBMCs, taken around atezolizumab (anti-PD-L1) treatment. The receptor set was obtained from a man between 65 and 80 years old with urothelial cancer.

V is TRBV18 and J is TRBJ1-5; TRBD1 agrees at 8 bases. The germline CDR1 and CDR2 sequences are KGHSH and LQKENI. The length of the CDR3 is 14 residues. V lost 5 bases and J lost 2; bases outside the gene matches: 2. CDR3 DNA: TGTGCCAGCTCAGCGGGACAGGGCAATCAGCCCCAGCATTTT. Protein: CASSAGQGNQPQHF. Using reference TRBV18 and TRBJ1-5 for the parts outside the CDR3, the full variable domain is NAGVMQNPRHLVRRRGQEARLRCSPMKGHSHVYWYRQLPEEGLKFMVYLQKENIIDESGMPKERFSAEFPKEGPSILRIQQVVRGDSAAYFCASSAGQGNQPQHFGDGTRLSIL.

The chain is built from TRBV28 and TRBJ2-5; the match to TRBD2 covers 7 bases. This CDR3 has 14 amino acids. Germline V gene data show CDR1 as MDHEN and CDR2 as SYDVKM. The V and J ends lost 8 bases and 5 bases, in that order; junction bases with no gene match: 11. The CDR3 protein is CASELGGSSETQYF. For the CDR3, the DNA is TGTGCCAGCGAACTTGGCGGGAGTTCCGAGACCCAGTACTTC.

In DNA form, the CDR3 reads TGTGCCAGCAGCTTGGACAGCACTCCAGCGGACGAGCAGTACTTC. Translating gives CASSLDSTPADEQYF. The V gene is TRBV5-4, the J gene TRBJ2-7; D is perhaps TRBD2 (5 bases). The V and J ends lost 0 bases and 5 bases respectively, with 15 bases between them. The germline V gene encodes CDR1 SGHNT and CDR2 YYREEE (reference sequence). The CDR3 has 15 residues.

The chain's CDR3 is CASSGAGQRNTGELFF. The CDR3 coding sequence is TGTGCCAGCTCAGGGGCTGGACAGAGGAACACCGGGGAGCTGTTTTTT. V and J are TRBV18 and TRBJ2-2; TRBD1 might be the D (6 bases). This CDR3 is built from 16 residues. V was trimmed by 5 bases and J by 1 base, leaving 14 bases between them. Germline CDR1 KGHSH, CDR2 LQKENI.

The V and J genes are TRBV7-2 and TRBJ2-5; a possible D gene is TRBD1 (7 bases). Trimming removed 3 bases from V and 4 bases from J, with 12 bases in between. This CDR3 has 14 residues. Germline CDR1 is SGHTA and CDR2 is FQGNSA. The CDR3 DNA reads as TGTGCCAGCAGCTTTGACAGGGACTTAGAGACCCAGTACTTC. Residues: CASSFDRDLETQYF.

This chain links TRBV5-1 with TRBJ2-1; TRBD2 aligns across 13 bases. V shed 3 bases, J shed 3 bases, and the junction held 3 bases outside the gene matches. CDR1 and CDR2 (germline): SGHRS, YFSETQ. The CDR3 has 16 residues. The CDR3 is CASSSGLAGDYNEQFF. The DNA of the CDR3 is TGCGCCAGCAGCTCAGGACTAGCGGGGGACTACAATGAGCAGTTCTTC.

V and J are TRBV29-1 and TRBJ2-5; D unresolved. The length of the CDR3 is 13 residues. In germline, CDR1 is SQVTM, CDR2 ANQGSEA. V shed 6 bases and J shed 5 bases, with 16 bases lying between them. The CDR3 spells CSVLISLRETQYF. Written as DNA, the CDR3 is TGCAGCGTGCTGATATCCCTACGGGAGACCCAGTACTTC.

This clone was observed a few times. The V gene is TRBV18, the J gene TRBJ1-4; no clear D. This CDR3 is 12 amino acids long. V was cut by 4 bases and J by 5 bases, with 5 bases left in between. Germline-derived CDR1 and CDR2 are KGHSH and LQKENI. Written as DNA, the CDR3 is TGTGCCAGCTCACTGCAGAATGAAAAACTGTTTTTT. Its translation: CASSLQNEKLFF.

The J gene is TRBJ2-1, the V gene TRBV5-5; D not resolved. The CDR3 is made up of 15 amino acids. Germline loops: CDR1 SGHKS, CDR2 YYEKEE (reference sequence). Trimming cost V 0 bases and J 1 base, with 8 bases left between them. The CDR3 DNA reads TGTGCCAGCAGCTTGGGCCCGACATCCTACAATGAGCAGTTCTTC. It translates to CASSLGPTSYNEQFF.

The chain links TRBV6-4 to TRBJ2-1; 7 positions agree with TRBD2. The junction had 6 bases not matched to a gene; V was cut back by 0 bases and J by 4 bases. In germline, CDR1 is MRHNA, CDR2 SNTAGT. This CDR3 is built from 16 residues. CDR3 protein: CASSDSGSGNYNEQFF. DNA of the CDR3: TGTGCCAGCAGTGACTCAGGGAGCGGGAATTACAATGAGCAGTTCTTC.

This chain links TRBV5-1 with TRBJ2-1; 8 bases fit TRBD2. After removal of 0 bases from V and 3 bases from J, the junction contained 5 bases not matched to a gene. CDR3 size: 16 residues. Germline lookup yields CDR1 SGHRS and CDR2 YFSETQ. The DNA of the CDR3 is TGCGCCAGCAGCTTGGATGGTAGCGGGGTCTACAATGAGCAGTTCTTC. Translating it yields CASSLDGSGVYNEQFF.

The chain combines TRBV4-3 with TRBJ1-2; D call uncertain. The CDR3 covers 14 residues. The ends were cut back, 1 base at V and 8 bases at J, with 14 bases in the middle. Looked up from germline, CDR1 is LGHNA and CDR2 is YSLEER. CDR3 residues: CASSQGRISEGYTF. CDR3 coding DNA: TGCGCCAGCAGCCAAGGCAGGATATCCGAGGGCTACACCTTC.

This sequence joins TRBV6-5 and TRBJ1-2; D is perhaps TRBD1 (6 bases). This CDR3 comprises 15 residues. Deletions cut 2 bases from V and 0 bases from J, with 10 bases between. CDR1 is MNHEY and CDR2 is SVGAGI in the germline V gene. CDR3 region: CASSYGAGANYGYTF. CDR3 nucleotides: TGTGCCAGCAGTTACGGGGCAGGGGCTAACTATGGCTACACCTTC.

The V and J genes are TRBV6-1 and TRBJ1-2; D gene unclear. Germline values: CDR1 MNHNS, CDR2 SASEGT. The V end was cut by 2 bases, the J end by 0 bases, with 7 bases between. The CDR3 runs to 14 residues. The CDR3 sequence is CASSEMSSNYGYTF. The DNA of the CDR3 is TGTGCCAGCAGTGAAATGAGCTCTAACTATGGCTACACCTTC.

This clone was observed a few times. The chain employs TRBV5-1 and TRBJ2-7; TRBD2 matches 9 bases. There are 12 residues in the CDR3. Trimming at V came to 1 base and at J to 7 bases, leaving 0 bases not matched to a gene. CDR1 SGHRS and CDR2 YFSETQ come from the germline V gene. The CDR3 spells CASSLSGGEQYF. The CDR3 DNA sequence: TGCGCCAGCAGCTTGAGCGGGGGGGAGCAGTACTTC.

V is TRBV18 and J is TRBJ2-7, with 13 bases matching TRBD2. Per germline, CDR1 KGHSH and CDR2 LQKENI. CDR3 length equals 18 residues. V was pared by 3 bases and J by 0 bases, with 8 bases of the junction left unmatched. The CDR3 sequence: CASSPQTGTSGISYEQYF. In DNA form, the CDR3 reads TGTGCCAGCTCACCGCAGACGGGGACTAGCGGGATCTCCTACGAGCAGTACTTC.

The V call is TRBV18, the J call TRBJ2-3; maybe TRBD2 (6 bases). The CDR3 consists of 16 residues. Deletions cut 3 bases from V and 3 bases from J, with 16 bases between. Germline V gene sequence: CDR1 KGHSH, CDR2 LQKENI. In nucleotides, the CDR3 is TGTGCCAGCTCACCTTCGCGCGGTGGGGGGACAGATACGCAGTATTTT. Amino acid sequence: CASSPSRGGGTDTQYF.

The CDR3 region is CASSPQGGNTVQPQHF. CDR3 nucleotide sequence: TGTGCCAGCAGCCCCCAAGGAGGGAACACTGTTCAGCCCCAGCATTTT. The chain recombines TRBV4-2 with TRBJ1-5; D is undetermined. Germline CDR1 is LGHNA and CDR2 is YNFKEQ. V dropped 4 bases and J dropped 6 bases, with 19 bases sitting between them. The CDR3 consists of 16 residues.

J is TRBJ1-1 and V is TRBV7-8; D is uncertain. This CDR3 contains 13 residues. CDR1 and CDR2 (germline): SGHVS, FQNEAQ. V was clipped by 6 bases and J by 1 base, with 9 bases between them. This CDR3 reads CASRSTPNTEAFF. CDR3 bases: TGTGCCAGCAGGTCAACACCGAACACTGAAGCTTTCTTT.

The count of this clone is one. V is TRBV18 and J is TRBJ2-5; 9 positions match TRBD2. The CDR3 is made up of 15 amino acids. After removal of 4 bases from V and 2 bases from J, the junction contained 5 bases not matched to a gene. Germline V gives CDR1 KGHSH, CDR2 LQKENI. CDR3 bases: TGTGCCAGCTCACGAGGGACTAGCTCTCAAGAGACCCAGTACTTC. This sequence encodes CASSRGTSSQETQYF.

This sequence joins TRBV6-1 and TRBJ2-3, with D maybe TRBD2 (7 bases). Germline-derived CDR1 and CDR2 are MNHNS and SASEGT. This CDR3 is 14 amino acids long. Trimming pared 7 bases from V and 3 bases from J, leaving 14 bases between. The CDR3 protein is CASTPRGGTDTQYF. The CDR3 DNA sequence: TGTGCCAGCACCCCGAGGGGGGGAACAGATACGCAGTATTTT.

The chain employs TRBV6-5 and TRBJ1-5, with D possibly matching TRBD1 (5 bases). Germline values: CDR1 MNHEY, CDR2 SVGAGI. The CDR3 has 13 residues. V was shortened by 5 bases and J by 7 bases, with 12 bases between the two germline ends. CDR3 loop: CASSLVEGQPQHF. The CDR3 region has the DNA TGTGCCAGCAGTCTGGTGGAGGGGCAGCCCCAGCATTTT.

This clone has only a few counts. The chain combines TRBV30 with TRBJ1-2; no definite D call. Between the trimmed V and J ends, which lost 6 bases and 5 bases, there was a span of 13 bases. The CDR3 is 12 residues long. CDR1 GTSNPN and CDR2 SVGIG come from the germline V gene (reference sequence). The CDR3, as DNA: TGTGCCTGCCTCGGGCTAGCGTATGGCTACACCTTC. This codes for CACLGLAYGYTF.

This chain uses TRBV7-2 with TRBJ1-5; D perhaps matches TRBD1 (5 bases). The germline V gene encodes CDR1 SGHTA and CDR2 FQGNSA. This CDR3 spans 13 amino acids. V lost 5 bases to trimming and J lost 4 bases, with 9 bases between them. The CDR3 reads CASSTRGNQPQHF. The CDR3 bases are TGTGCCAGCAGCACCCGGGGGAATCAGCCCCAGCATTTT. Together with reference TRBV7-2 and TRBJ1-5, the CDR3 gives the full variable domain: GAGVSQSPSNKVTEKGKDVELRCDPISGHTALYWYRQSLGQGLEFLIYFQGNSAPDKSGLPSDRFSAERTGGSVSTLTIQRTQQEDSAVYLCASSTRGNQPQHFGDGTRLSIL.

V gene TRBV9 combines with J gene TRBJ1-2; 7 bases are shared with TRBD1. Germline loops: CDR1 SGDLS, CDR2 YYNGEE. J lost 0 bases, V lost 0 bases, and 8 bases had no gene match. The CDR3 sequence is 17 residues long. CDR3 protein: CASSVGQGQSANYGYTF. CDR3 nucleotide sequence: TGTGCCAGCAGCGTAGGCCAGGGACAGTCAGCTAACTATGGCTACACCTTC.

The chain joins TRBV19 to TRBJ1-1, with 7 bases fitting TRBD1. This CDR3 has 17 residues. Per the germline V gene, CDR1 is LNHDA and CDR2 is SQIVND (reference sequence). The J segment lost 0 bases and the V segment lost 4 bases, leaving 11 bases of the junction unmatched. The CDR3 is CASSRPDRIVMNTEAFF. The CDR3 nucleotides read TGTGCCAGTAGTAGGCCGGACAGGATTGTCATGAACACTGAAGCTTTCTTT.